This T cell receptor beta chain was sequenced for a study of T cell responses to AZD1222 COVID-19 vaccine. Study-wide background: Second-dose intervals of approximately 4 or approximately 12 weeks were pooled. Broader study findings: At baseline, seropositivity was found in only six or seven AZD1222 recipients.

Sequenced by immunoSEQ multiplex PCR; TCRdb stores in-frame clones only, minus some. The repertoire has approximately 100,000 clones, 70% to 90% of them found once; the top ten carry roughly a sixth. CDR1 and CDR2 from the germline V gene are LNHDA and SQIVND (reference sequence). The CDR3 length is 14 residues. J gave up 2 bases and V 6 bases, and 4 bases lay outside the gene matches. Worth noting for this clone: Antigen: not known.

This chain links TRBV19 with TRBJ1-3; 7 positions match TRBD1. The receptor was isolated from an adult in good health. The source material was peripheral blood, sampled on day 0 of AZD1222 vaccination. The CDR3 DNA reads TGTGCCAGTAGAGAGGGACAGCCTGGAAACACCATATATTTT. Translation: CASREGQPGNTIYF.